This is a list of T cell receptor beta chains from one sample in a study of blood T cell repertoires in COVID-19. Profiled with immunoSEQ multiplex PCR; TCRdb holds only in-frame clones, not every one. The table lists over 120,000 clones, about four fifths of them singletons, with roughly 9.2% in the top ten. Sequenced: PBMCs or T cells enriched from blood (not recorded which). The receptor source for this set is a man aged 45-65 years who had recovered from COVID-19. CDR3s leave out the opening cysteine and the closing phenylalanine or tryptophan. Fields, in order: V gene, J gene, CDR3 protein.

v_call: TRBV19
j_call: TRBJ2-7
cdr3_aa: ASSIQGSYEQY

v_call: TRBV7-3
j_call: TRBJ1-1
cdr3_aa: ASSLLGVVVDTEAF

v_call: TRBV3-1/TRBV3-2
j_call: TRBJ1-2
cdr3_aa: ASSQAGGQKSNYGYT

v_call: TRBV28
j_call: TRBJ2-2
cdr3_aa: ASNQGGGQYTGELF

v_call: TRBV7-6
j_call: TRBJ2-2
cdr3_aa: ASSLGGWTGGVHGELF

v_call: TRBV28
j_call: TRBJ1-6
cdr3_aa: ASSLLTYRDREKPLH

v_call: TRBV19
j_call: TRBJ1-1
cdr3_aa: ASSFLGGTEAF

v_call: TRBV7-3
j_call: TRBJ2-5
cdr3_aa: ASSYQGWETQY

v_call: TRBV4-3
j_call: TRBJ1-3
cdr3_aa: ASSQDRDRVNGNTIY

v_call: TRBV6-2/TRBV6-3
j_call: TRBJ1-2
cdr3_aa: ASSDTGLYGYT

v_call: TRBV7-2
j_call: TRBJ2-7
cdr3_aa: ASSPTGSSYEQY

v_call: TRBV7-9
j_call: TRBJ1-1
cdr3_aa: ASSLRGTGATEAF

v_call: TRBV19
j_call: TRBJ1-1
cdr3_aa: ASSIALQAEAF

v_call: TRBV18
j_call: TRBJ2-5
cdr3_aa: ASSPPSGLETQY

v_call: TRBV7-2
j_call: TRBJ1-3
cdr3_aa: ASSSTAGNSGNTIY

v_call: TRBV9
j_call: TRBJ1-2
cdr3_aa: ASSARDRGSYGYT

v_call: TRBV19
j_call: TRBJ1-6
cdr3_aa: ASSSQGLDNSPLH

v_call: TRBV18
j_call: TRBJ1-4
cdr3_aa: ASSPKQGGEKLF

v_call: TRBV5-1
j_call: TRBJ1-5
cdr3_aa: ASSFAGGDQPQH

v_call: TRBV29-1
j_call: TRBJ1-3
cdr3_aa: SVETGLGGNTIY

v_call: TRBV10-1
j_call: TRBJ2-1
cdr3_aa: ASSPGTKVNEQF

v_call: TRBV7-3
j_call: TRBJ1-1
cdr3_aa: ASSLTATGDTEAF

v_call: TRBV18
j_call: TRBJ2-1
cdr3_aa: ASSLASGYNEQF

v_call: TRBV27
j_call: TRBJ2-7
cdr3_aa: ASMLEGSYEQY

v_call: TRBV2
j_call: TRBJ1-6
cdr3_aa: ASSEEGGSSPLH

v_call: TRBV5-1
j_call: TRBJ2-2
cdr3_aa: ASSLVAANTGELF

v_call: TRBV9
j_call: TRBJ2-3
cdr3_aa: ASSVAQGSRADTQY